This paragraph covers one T cell receptor (beta chain) sequence. The target antigen is unknown. Reverse transcription used roughly 0.5 to 1 ug RNA and random hexamers. The amplification used immunoSEQ multiplex PCR on TCR beta CDR3; it spanned 54 Vbeta and 13 Jbeta. One entry per CDR3 protein results from TCRdb running MiXCR on the immunoSEQ multiplex PCR reads. This repertoire shows about 200,000 distinct CDR3 sequences, roughly 96% found once; its top ten account for under 0.095%. The sample originates from a study of CD8 T cells in Susac syndrome. Overall study findings and caveats: It was acknowledged in the study that its TCR sequencing and HLA analysis involved a relatively small number of individuals.

The authors sequenced TCR beta from blood CD8+ and CD4+ T cells. The CDR3 spans 11 residues. Germline V gene data show CDR1 as SQVTM and CDR2 as ANQGSEA. V shed 8 bases, J shed 4 bases, and the junction held 4 bases outside the gene matches. Sample: CD4+ T cells from PBMCs. The chain is built from TRBV29-1 and TRBJ1-1; 7 bases match TRBD1. This clonotype was obtained from a human donor with multiple sclerosis. CDR3 in DNA: TGCAGCACTGGGACAGTCACTGAAGCTTTCTTT. This codes for CSTGTVTEAFF.